The next 29 T cell receptor beta chains were all read from a single sample in a study of cytomegalovirus exposure and HLA in healthy donors. Both 60 Vbeta primers and 13 Jbeta primers went into the PCR. Clones were sequenced by immunoSEQ multiplex PCR, and TCRdb holds only the in-frame ones, with some missing. The data hold under 130,000 clones, with over 70% observed a single time. The specimen was PBMCs. These receptors originate from a man aged 40-49 years in good health and CMV-seronegative.

This clone was counted at least ten times. The rearrangement links TRBV9 to TRBJ2-2; D may be TRBD1 (6 bases). Per the germline V gene, CDR1 is SGDLS and CDR2 is YYNGEE. The V end was cut by 0 bases, the J end by 2 bases, with 8 bases between. The CDR3 is made up of 15 amino acids. The CDR3 sequence: CASSVGGLNTGELFF. The CDR3 DNA is TGTGCCAGCAGCGTAGGGGGGCTAAACACCGGGGAGCTGTTTTTT.

The rearrangement links TRBV28 to TRBJ1-5; D not resolved. The V and J ends lost 8 bases and 0 bases respectively, with 11 bases between them. Germline assignment: CDR1 MDHEN and CDR2 SYDVKM. The length of the CDR3 is 14 residues. The CDR3 sequence is CASVRQNSNQPQHF. The CDR3 coding sequence is TGTGCCAGCGTGAGACAAAATAGCAATCAGCCCCAGCATTTT.

This chain connects TRBV29-1 to TRBJ2-2, with 8 bases identical to TRBD1. CDR1 is SQVTM and CDR2 is ANQGSEA in the germline V gene. With 1 base clipped from V and 5 bases from J, the junction kept 3 bases outside the gene matches. This CDR3 is 14 amino acids long. In nucleotides, the CDR3 is TGCAGCGTTGAAGGGACAGGGTATACCGGGGAGCTGTTTTTT. Translation gives CSVEGTGYTGELFF.

On this clone: Other nucleotide sequences in the sample specify the same CDR3. The chain uses TRBV2 and TRBJ1-1; maybe TRBD1 (5 bases). The CDR3 extends over 14 amino acids. Trimming took 7 bases from V and 3 from J, leaving 15 bases between them. Germline V gives CDR1 SNHLY, CDR2 FYNNEI. CDR3 sequence: CASIWNTGDTEAFF. Here the CDR3 DNA reads TGTGCCAGCATTTGGAATACAGGCGACACTGAAGCTTTCTTT.

The chain is built from TRBV18 and TRBJ1-2; weak D call: TRBD1 (6 bases). The CDR3 is 17 amino acids. The V gene's germline CDR1 is KGHSH and CDR2 LQKENI. V was trimmed by 3 bases and J by 3 bases, leaving 20 bases between them. This CDR3 is CASSPSIALTGDYGYTF. The CDR3 coding sequence is TGTGCCAGCTCACCTTCTATCGCTTTGACAGGTGACTATGGCTACACCTTC.

The chain recombines TRBV10-3 with TRBJ2-7; 8 bases are shared with TRBD2. The CDR3 is 12 amino acids. V lost 11 bases to trimming and J lost 4 bases; unmatched junction nucleotides: 7. Germline CDR1 is ENHRY and CDR2 is SYGVKD. The CDR3, as DNA: TGTGCCTCCCACGGGAGGGCTTACGAGCAGTACTTC. As protein: CASHGRAYEQYF.

This chain joins TRBV7-2 and TRBJ2-7; D remains unclear. CDR3 length: 13 amino acids. Germline CDR1 reads SGHTA; CDR2 reads FQGNSA. The V end lost 5 bases, the J end lost 2 bases, and 10 bases lay between the germline ends. The CDR3 DNA reads as TGTGCCAGCAGCCCAGATCTTACCTACGAGCAGTACTTC. Its translation: CASSPDLTYEQYF. Drawing the rest from reference TRBV7-2 and TRBJ2-7, the complete variable domain is GAGVSQSPSNKVTEKGKDVELRCDPISGHTALYWYRQSLGQGLEFLIYFQGNSAPDKSGLPSDRFSAERTGGSVSTLTIQRTQQEDSAVYLCASSPDLTYEQYFGPGTRLTVT.

V gene TRBV29-1 combines with J gene TRBJ1-1; a weak D match, TRBD1 (5 bases). The CDR3 totals 12 residues. Between the trimmed V and J ends, which lost 6 bases and 1 base, there was a span of 9 bases. Germline lookup yields CDR1 SQVTM and CDR2 ANQGSEA. DNA of the CDR3: TGCAGCGTAGACACAGGGAACACTGAAGCTTTCTTT. Its translation is CSVDTGNTEAFF.

This clone was seen once. The chain recombines TRBV27 with TRBJ2-7; 11 bases align to TRBD2. In germline, CDR1 is MNHEY, CDR2 SMNVEV (reference sequence). The CDR3 consists of 15 residues. Trimming took 9 bases from V and 3 from J; bases not matched to a gene: 10. CDR3 amino acids: CARGRPSGGFYEQYF. CDR3 nucleotide sequence: TGTGCCAGGGGCCGGCCTAGCGGGGGGTTCTACGAGCAGTACTTC.

The V call is TRBV28, the J call TRBJ2-7; D is unclear. Germline CDR1 MDHEN, CDR2 SYDVKM. The V end was cut by 7 bases, the J end by 2 bases, with 9 bases between. This CDR3 contains 12 residues. CDR3 nucleotide sequence: TGTGCCAGCATGACTTTAACCTACGAGCAGTACTTC. It codes for CASMTLTYEQYF.

This clone has just one count. The chain employs TRBV6-5 and TRBJ2-6, with D tentatively TRBD1 (6 bases). CDR3 length equals 16 residues. CDR1 is MNHEY and CDR2 is SVGAGI in the germline V gene. V was clipped by 4 bases and J by 4 bases, with 14 bases between them. The CDR3 DNA follows: TGTGCCAGCAGTTCGAATCCAACAGGGGGGGCCAACGTCCTGACTTTC. It codes for CASSSNPTGGANVLTF.

The chain recombines TRBV5-1 with TRBJ1-5; tentatively, D is TRBD1 (5 bases). The CDR3 has 14 amino acids. Trimming stripped 1 base from V and 4 bases from J, with 9 bases between. CDR1 is SGHRS, CDR2 YFSETQ, per germline. CDR3 DNA sequence: TGCGCCAGCAGCTTGTTCTCAGGGAATCAGCCCCAGCATTTT. It yields the protein CASSLFSGNQPQHF.

This chain joins TRBV4-1 and TRBJ2-5; 9 bases map to TRBD1. CDR3 size: 14 residues. Germline CDR1 and CDR2: MGHRA and YSYEKL. The V and J ends lost 6 bases and 5 bases, in that order; junction bases with no gene match: 7. The CDR3, as DNA: TGCGCCAGCAGACCGGGACAGGGATATGAGACCCAGTACTTC. Protein: CASRPGQGYETQYF.

The genes are TRBV11-2 and TRBJ2-7; D unresolved. Germline V gives CDR1 SGHAT, CDR2 FQNNGV. CDR3 size: 16 residues. The V gene lost 5 bases and the J gene lost 0 bases, with 17 bases spanning the gap. The CDR3 DNA is TGTGCCAGCAGCGTCACCCTACGCCGTAGCTCCTACGAGCAGTACTTC. The encoded protein is CASSVTLRRSSYEQYF.

The CDR3 DNA reads TGCGCCAGCAGCCAAGAGAGGGCAGGGGTCTCCCTAAATTCACCCCTCCACTTT. It codes for CASSQERAGVSLNSPLHF. V usage is TRBV4-3 and J usage is TRBJ1-6; a possible D gene is TRBD1 (6 bases). Germline V gene sequence: CDR1 LGHNA, CDR2 YSLEER. The ends were cut back, 0 bases at V and 7 bases at J, with 19 bases in the middle. The CDR3 sequence is 18 residues long.

The V gene is TRBV19, the J gene TRBJ1-4; the D gene is possibly TRBD1 (5 bases). The germline gives CDR1 LNHDA, CDR2 SQIVND (reference sequence). This CDR3 spans 16 amino acids. V was cut by 3 bases and J by 8 bases, with 19 bases left in between. The CDR3 DNA reads TGTGCCAGTAGTATCCCGTCAGGGCTGGAGAAAGAAAAACTGTTTTTT. Translated, it gives CASSIPSGLEKEKLFF.

This clone was seen a few times. The rearrangement links TRBV5-1 to TRBJ2-3, with 10 positions matching TRBD2. Germline trimming cut 5 bases from V and 2 bases from J; bases unmatched to any gene: 5. Germline assignment: CDR1 SGHRS and CDR2 YFSETQ. The CDR3 runs to 15 residues. As DNA, the CDR3 is TGCGCCAGCAGGAGACTAGCGGGCTCCACAGATACGCAGTATTTT. This codes for CASRRLAGSTDTQYF.

The gene calls are TRBV9 and TRBJ2-7, with TRBD2 matching 11 bases. Germline V gene lookup returns CDR1 SGDLS and CDR2 YYNGEE. The CDR3 consists of 16 residues. The V segment lost 0 bases and the J segment 3 bases; nucleotides outside the gene matches: 5. The CDR3 bases are TGTGCCAGCAGCGTAGTTCCTAGCGGGGGGCACTACGAGCAGTACTTC. Its protein is CASSVVPSGGHYEQYF.

This clone was picked up a small number of times. The rearrangement uses TRBV4-3 and TRBJ1-1; D is undetermined. Per germline, CDR1 LGHNA and CDR2 YSLEER. Trimming pared 6 bases from V and 1 base from J, leaving 9 bases between. CDR3 size: 13 residues. Written as DNA, the CDR3 is TGCGCCAGCAGGTATACGGGGAACACTGAAGCTTTCTTT. Protein sequence: CASRYTGNTEAFF.

The V gene is TRBV7-8, the J gene TRBJ1-1, with 10 bases that match TRBD1. Trimming cost V 4 bases and J 5 bases; bases outside gene matches: 16. Germline CDR1 is SGHVS and CDR2 is FQNEAQ. CDR3 length equals 18 residues. CDR3 protein: CASSSHRFPGQGRTEAFF. The CDR3 DNA follows: TGTGCCAGCAGCTCCCACCGGTTCCCGGGACAGGGGAGAACTGAAGCTTTCTTT.

This chain joins TRBV30 and TRBJ2-5; D perhaps matches TRBD2 (5 bases). Trimming pared 4 bases from V and 11 bases from J, leaving 17 bases between. CDR1 and CDR2 from the germline V gene are GTSNPN and SVGIG (reference sequence). This CDR3 has 12 residues. CDR3 sequence (DNA): TGTGCCTGGAATAGCGAGCTCCGAGAGCAGTACTTC. Protein sequence: CAWNSELREQYF.

The gene calls are TRBV29-1 and TRBJ1-2; possible D gene TRBD1, 6 bases. V lost 7 bases, J lost 8 bases, and 20 bases lay in between. In germline, CDR1 is SQVTM, CDR2 ANQGSEA. This CDR3 has 13 residues. CDR3: CSAGGTPDRGYTF. CDR3 nucleotide sequence: TGCAGCGCCGGGGGGACACCGGACCGGGGCTACACCTTC. Drawing the rest from reference TRBV29-1 and TRBJ1-2, the complete variable domain is SAVISQKPSRDICQRGTSLTIQCQVDSQVTMMFWYRQQPGQSLTLIATANQGSEATYESGFVIDKFPISRPNLTFSTLTVSNMSPEDSSIYLCSAGGTPDRGYTFGSGTRLTVV.

V and J are TRBV19 and TRBJ2-3; 15 bases map to TRBD2. The CDR3 has 17 residues. V lost 4 bases, J lost 5 bases, and 7 bases stayed unmatched. CDR1 LNHDA and CDR2 SQIVND come from the germline V gene (reference sequence). CDR3 region: CASSTGLAGGPGDTQYF. The CDR3 DNA sequence: TGTGCCAGTAGTACCGGACTAGCGGGGGGGCCGGGAGATACGCAGTATTTT.

Here the CDR3 DNA reads TGTGCCAGCAGCCCTAGCGGGGGGGCCTACAATGAGCAGTTCTTC. This sequence encodes CASSPSGGAYNEQFF. The J gene is TRBJ2-1, the V gene TRBV4-2; the match to TRBD2 covers 12 bases. The CDR3 covers 15 residues. The J segment lost 2 bases and the V segment lost 4 bases, leaving 0 bases of the junction unmatched. Per the germline V gene, CDR1 is LGHNA and CDR2 is YNFKEQ.

The chain recombines TRBV29-1 with TRBJ1-4, with 9 bases aligning to TRBD1. Germline V CDR1 and CDR2: SQVTM, ANQGSEA. This CDR3 spans 14 amino acids. The V gene end was trimmed by 1 base and the J gene end by 11 bases; junction bases not matched to a gene: 8. CDR3 protein: CSVEGQGGGGKLFF. As DNA, the CDR3 is TGCAGCGTTGAAGGACAGGGGGGTGGAGGGAAACTGTTTTTT.

The rearrangement joins TRBV21-1 to TRBJ2-1; the table names TRBD1, a call not compared with the DNA. TRBV21-1 is a pseudogene segment. The CDR3 has 16 residues. The CDR3 coding sequence is TGTGCCAGCAGCACACCCCGGACAGGGGGTATAGATGAGCAGTTCTTC. The encoded protein is CASSTPRTGGIDEQFF.

This clone was observed a few times. The chain combines TRBV7-7 with TRBJ2-7; tentative D call: TRBD2 (6 bases). Deletions cut 4 bases from V and 4 bases from J, with 11 bases between. Germline V gives CDR1 SSHAT, CDR2 FNYEAQ (reference sequence). The CDR3 runs to 13 residues. The CDR3: CASSSGGGYEQYF. CDR3 coding DNA: TGTGCCAGCAGCTCCGGTGGGGGGTACGAGCAGTACTTC.

This clone was observed a single time. The chain has TRBV19 and TRBJ1-1; D gene ambiguous. V was clipped by 5 bases and J by 3 bases, with 16 bases between them. The CDR3 spans 15 residues. The germline V gene encodes CDR1 LNHDA and CDR2 SQIVND (reference sequence). CDR3 sequence reads: CASSPNDLTYTEAFF. The CDR3 DNA sequence: TGTGCCAGTAGTCCTAACGACTTAACTTACACTGAAGCTTTCTTT.

Notes on this clone: At one boundary the junction diverges from the germline segment, which might be a read error. The chain recombines TRBV7-7 with TRBJ2-2; the D gene is possibly TRBD2 (5 bases). The CDR3 sequence is 15 residues long. Per the germline V gene, CDR1 is SSHAT and CDR2 is FNYEAQ (reference sequence). The DNA of the CDR3 is TGTGCTAGCAGCTTCGGGATTTCGAACACCGGGGAGCTGTTTTTT. It codes for CASSFGISNTGELFF.